Presented here are 23 T cell receptor beta chains from one specimen sequenced in a study of CD8 T cells in ankylosing spondylitis. Study observations and caveats: Apparently characteristic of ankylosing spondylitis blood was a TCR beta motif (eight highly homologous variants).

The antigens for these receptors are not known. Each CDR3 protein is one row after TCRdb ran MiXCR on the 5' RACE reads. The data hold approximately 140,000 distinct CDR3 sequences, with under 20% observed a single time. The sample comprised blood, either unsorted or a sorted T cell fraction (not recorded which). These receptors were obtained from a male donor with ankylosing spondylitis.

The rearrangement links TRBV20-1 to TRBJ2-3, with D unclear. The CDR3 spans 12 residues. Germline-derived CDR1 and CDR2 are DFQATT and SNEGSKA (reference sequence). The V and J ends lost 4 bases and 1 base respectively, with 6 bases between them. As DNA, the CDR3 is TGCAGTGCTAAAGGCGGCACAGATACGCAGTATTTT. Amino acids: CSAKGGTDTQYF.

The chain couples TRBV12-3 or TRBV12-4 to TRBJ2-1; 7 positions agree with TRBD1. J was trimmed by 8 bases and V by 5 bases; bases with no gene match: 9. This CDR3 is 14 amino acids long. The CDR3, as DNA: TGTGCCAGCAGTAGATACAGGGGTAGAGATGAGCAGTTCTTC. Translation gives CASSRYRGRDEQFF.

The chain carries TRBV5-6 and TRBJ2-7, with D possibly being TRBD2 (6 bases). Trimming stripped 5 bases from V and 1 base from J, with 19 bases between. The CDR3 is made up of 16 amino acids. Germline CDR1 reads SGHDT; CDR2 reads YYEEEE. The DNA of the CDR3 is TGTGCCAGCAGACCTGATGGGGCTAGCGAATCCTACGAGCAGTACTTC. This translates into CASRPDGASESYEQYF.

In its sample, this clonotype was seen many times. The J gene is TRBJ2-7, the V gene TRBV27; no definite D call. This CDR3 is 14 amino acids long. The germline CDR1 and CDR2 sequences are MNHEY and SMNVEV (reference sequence). V lost 3 bases to trimming and J lost 2 bases, with 11 bases between them. In nucleotides, the CDR3 is TGTGCCAGCAGTTTGACGGTATCCGCCTACGAGCAGTACTTC. Amino acids: CASSLTVSAYEQYF.

The genes are TRBV4-1 and TRBJ2-7; D is uncertain. Trimming removed 1 base at V and 9 bases at J, with 19 bases between. The length of the CDR3 is 15 residues. CDR1 and CDR2 (germline): MGHRA, YSYEKL. This CDR3 is CASSQVEEMRIGQYF. CDR3 nucleotide sequence: TGCGCCAGCAGCCAAGTAGAAGAGATGAGGATCGGGCAGTACTTC.

The chain combines TRBV7-9 with TRBJ2-7; no firm D call. Germline V gene lookup returns CDR1 SEHNR and CDR2 FQNEAQ (reference sequence). V was pared by 5 bases and J by 10 bases, with 15 bases between. CDR3 length equals 12 residues. The CDR3 DNA is TGTGCCAGCAGCCTTACAAGATCGGACCAGTACTTC. Translation gives CASSLTRSDQYF.

The sample holds one count of this clonotype. This chain links TRBV20-1 with TRBJ2-6; TRBD1 aligns across 8 bases. Germline lookup yields CDR1 DFQATT and CDR2 SNEGSKA (reference sequence). The J segment lost 0 bases and the V segment lost 6 bases, leaving 10 bases of the junction unmatched. CDR3 length: 17 residues. As DNA, the CDR3 is TGCAGTGCAACGGGACAGGAAAGTTTCTCTGGGGCCAACGTCCTGACTTTC. Its translation is CSATGQESFSGANVLTF.

This clonotype was observed a few times. The gene calls are TRBV5-6 and TRBJ2-7; D is possibly TRBD1 (6 bases). The CDR3 is made up of 14 amino acids. Trimming pared 3 bases from V and 2 bases from J, leaving 12 bases between. The germline V gene encodes CDR1 SGHDT and CDR2 YYEEEE. The chain's CDR3 is CASSSQGITYEQYF. The CDR3 DNA sequence: TGTGCCAGCAGCTCACAGGGAATCACCTACGAGCAGTACTTC. Supplemented by reference TRBV5-6 and TRBJ2-7, the full variable domain reads DAGVTQSPTHLIKTRGQQVTLRCSPKSGHDTVSWYQQALGQGPQFIFQYYEEEERQRGNFPDRFSGHQFPNYSSELNVNALLLGDSALYLCASSSQGITYEQYFGPGTRLTVT.

This clonotype appeared a few times. The genes are TRBV7-2 and TRBJ2-7; 13 bases map to TRBD2. Germline V lookup: CDR1 SGHTA, CDR2 FQGNSA. Unmatched junction bases numbered 7, after V lost 5 bases and J lost 3 bases. CDR3 length: 16 amino acids. The CDR3 DNA is TGTGCCAGCAGCATGCGACGGACTAGCGGGAGCTACGAGCAGTACTTC. Its translation: CASSMRRTSGSYEQYF.

The V and J genes are TRBV28 and TRBJ2-1, with 9 bases matching TRBD2. V shed 1 base, J shed 7 bases, and the junction held 8 bases outside the gene matches. The germline V gene has CDR1 MDHEN and CDR2 SYDVKM. This CDR3 is 16 amino acids long. The CDR3 region has the DNA TGTGCCAGCAGTTTATTTAGCGGGAGTTTGGTTAATGAGCAGTTCTTC. Encoded protein: CASSLFSGSLVNEQFF.

As to this clonotype: The junction differs from germline at one of its ends, possibly a read error. The chain links TRBV15 to TRBJ2-1; tentatively, D is TRBD2 (5 bases). The CDR3 has 15 residues. The germline CDR1 and CDR2 sequences are LNHNV and YYDKDF (reference sequence). CDR3 residues: CATSSREQTFHEHFF. The CDR3 DNA sequence: TGTGCCACCAGCAGTCGGGAACAAACTTTCCATGAGCATTTCTTC. Using reference TRBV15 and TRBJ2-1 for the parts outside the CDR3, the full variable domain is DAMVIQNPRYQVTQFGKPVTLSCSQTLNHNVMYWYQQKSSQAPKLLFHYYDKDFNNEADTPDNFQSRRPNTSFCFLDIRSPGLGDTAMYLCATSSREQTFHEHFFGPGTRLTVL.

The CDR3 coding sequence is TGTGCCAGCAGTACAAGGAATCAGCCCCAGCATTTT. Its protein product is CASSTRNQPQHF. The rearrangement links TRBV5-6 to TRBJ1-5; D remains ambiguous. CDR1 and CDR2 from the germline V gene are SGHDT and YYEEEE. The CDR3 is made up of 12 amino acids. V was pared by 5 bases and J by 4 bases, with 7 bases between.

The chain has TRBV4-3 and TRBJ2-3; no reliable D call. V lost 0 bases, J lost 1 base, and 11 bases lay in between. Germline V gene data show CDR1 as LGHNA and CDR2 as YSLEER. This CDR3 is built from 16 residues. CDR3 nucleotide sequence: TGCGCCAGCAGCCAAGATAAAGGAACGGGCACAGATACGCAGTATTTT. Amino acid sequence: CASSQDKGTGTDTQYF.

This clonotype came up many times. This chain uses TRBV29-1 with TRBJ2-7; 14 bases match TRBD2. V gave up 7 bases and J gave up 6 bases; unmatched junction bases: 5. The CDR3 totals 13 residues. Germline-derived CDR1 and CDR2 are SQVTM and ANQGSEA. Here the CDR3 reads CSAWGLAGAEQYF. CDR3 nucleotides: TGCAGCGCCTGGGGACTAGCGGGAGCCGAGCAGTACTTC.

The chain uses TRBV28 and TRBJ1-5; the match to TRBD1 covers 9 bases. With V trimmed by 5 bases and J by 3 bases, 5 bases remained unmatched. This CDR3 comprises 15 residues. CDR1 is MDHEN and CDR2 is SYDVKM in the germline V gene. The CDR3: CASSPDRGINQPQHF. The DNA of the CDR3 is TGTGCCAGCAGTCCAGACAGGGGGATCAATCAGCCCCAGCATTTT.

In its sample, this clonotype was seen a few times. The genes are TRBV20-1 and TRBJ1-2; D remains unclear. CDR1 DFQATT and CDR2 SNEGSKA come from the germline V gene (reference sequence). The CDR3 has 14 residues. Trimming removed 0 bases at V and 4 bases at J, with 12 bases between. CDR3 loop: CSAREPTEIYGYTF. CDR3 in DNA: TGCAGTGCTAGAGAGCCCACAGAGATCTATGGCTACACCTTC.

There are a few counts of this clonotype. The rearrangement uses TRBV7-8 and TRBJ1-1; D uncertain. Germline CDR1 and CDR2: SGHVS and FQNEAQ. The CDR3 has 14 amino acids. V lost 5 bases and J lost 5, with 15 bases in between. This chain's CDR3 is CASSRHVTGTEAFF. The CDR3 DNA reads TGTGCCAGCAGCCGCCACGTAACCGGAACTGAAGCTTTCTTT.

The chain employs TRBV20-1 and TRBJ2-3, with 10 nucleotides matching TRBD2. Per germline, CDR1 DFQATT and CDR2 SNEGSKA (reference sequence). Trimming removed 5 bases from V and 1 base from J; junction bases left unmatched: 15. This CDR3 has 18 residues. The CDR3 is CSALQSGRAYFGTDTQYF. CDR3 nucleotides: TGCAGTGCTCTCCAAAGCGGGAGGGCGTACTTTGGCACAGATACGCAGTATTTT.

There are many counts of this clonotype. The chain has TRBV11-1 and TRBJ2-1; D could derive from TRBD1 or TRBD2 (6 bases each). The ends were cut back, 5 bases at V and 5 bases at J, with 19 bases in the middle. Germline assignment: CDR1 SGHAT and CDR2 FQDESV (reference sequence). This CDR3 region has 16 residues. CDR3 amino acids: CASSLPGWRGDNEQFF. The CDR3 DNA sequence: TGTGCCAGCAGCCTGCCCGGATGGAGGGGGGACAATGAGCAGTTCTTC.

This chain connects TRBV6-1 to TRBJ2-7; the match to TRBD2 covers 8 bases. J lost 6 bases, V lost 3 bases, and 10 bases had no gene match. This CDR3 contains 15 residues. Germline V gives CDR1 MNHNS, CDR2 SASEGT. CDR3 coding DNA: TGTGCCAGCAGTGACCCAAGCGGGAGTGTGAGCGAGCAGTACTTC. Translating it yields CASSDPSGSVSEQYF.

The chain employs TRBV28 and TRBJ2-1; TRBD2 agrees at 8 bases. Germline CDR1 is MDHEN and CDR2 is SYDVKM. V gave up 6 bases and J gave up 8 bases; unmatched junction bases: 9. The CDR3 extends over 14 amino acids. CDR3 in DNA: TGTGCCAGCAGCGGGGGGGGGAGTCAAGATGAGCAGTTCTTC. This codes for CASSGGGSQDEQFF.

This clonotype was seen a handful of times. This chain joins TRBV7-9 and TRBJ2-7; the D gene is possibly TRBD1 (6 bases). CDR1 and CDR2 from the germline V gene are SEHNR and FQNEAQ (reference sequence). The CDR3 sequence is 15 residues long. V was cut by 1 base and J by 0 bases, with 10 bases left in between. CDR3 region: CASSLEGGPSYEQYF. The CDR3 nucleotides read TGTGCCAGCAGCTTAGAAGGGGGACCCTCCTACGAGCAGTACTTC.

V usage is TRBV5-5 and J usage is TRBJ2-1; D gene uncertain. CDR1 is SGHKS, CDR2 YYEKEE, per germline (reference sequence). The V and J ends lost 0 bases and 7 bases respectively, with 17 bases between them. The CDR3 has 16 amino acids. DNA of the CDR3: TGTGCCAGCAGCTTGGTCTCGGTCGCACTTTTTAATGAGCAGTTCTTC. Its protein is CASSLVSVALFNEQFF. Supplemented by reference TRBV5-5 and TRBJ2-1, the full variable domain reads DAGVTQSPTHLIKTRGQQVTLRCSPISGHKSVSWYQQVLGQGPQFIFQYYEKEERGRGNFPDRFSARQFPNYSSELNVNALLLGDSALYLCASSLVSVALFNEQFFGPGTRLTVL.